This T cell receptor (beta chain) was sequenced for a study of patients and donors after allogeneic stem cell transplantation. MiXCR, run by TCRdb on the RT-PCR reads, gives a single entry per CDR3 protein. The table includes hundreds of thousands of distinct CDR3 sequences, around two fifths detected once. The CDR3 extends over 11 amino acids. Germline assignment: CDR1 SGHRS and CDR2 YFSETQ. The ends were cut back, 0 bases at V and 8 bases at J, with 3 bases in the middle. Sequences were obtained from blood, either unsorted or a sorted T cell fraction (not recorded which). The chain couples TRBV5-1 to TRBJ2-1; D unresolved. This clonotype was obtained from a human donor who was either an allogeneic HSCT recipient or a stem cell or donor lymphocyte infusion donor (not recorded which). It is not recorded whose cells these are; they may come from a transplant donor. The CDR3 bases are TGCGCCAGCAGCTTGGTCGATGAGCAGTTCTTC. Encoded protein: CASSLVDEQFF.